In this sample, the clone carrying this T cell receptor beta chain turned up many times. Its specificity is not known. J was trimmed by 1 base and V by 0 bases; bases with no gene match: 5. The CDR3 is made up of 16 amino acids. Germline assignment: CDR1 SGHRS and CDR2 YFSETQ. This sample was taken from a study of T cells in Graves' hyperthyroidism and ophthalmopathy. Study-wide results and limits: The model made its ophthalmopathy prediction, and onset followed a median approximately 7 months later.

Ophthalmopathy patients had Clinical Activity Score at least 3, NOSPECS grade at least 4, duration under 3 months. Clinical symptoms, serum thyroxine and TRAb, thyroid ultrasound and orbital computed tomography together formed the diagnostic basis. Amplification of TCR beta CDR3 regions used RNA as the template. RT-PCR in the first round (using the HTBI primer set) targeted the TCR CDR3. TCRdb independently ran MiXCR on the multiplex PCR reads; one entry per CDR3 protein. The table includes around 500,000 distinct CDR3 sequences, 15% to 20% detected once. V and J are TRBV5-1 and TRBJ2-3; 7 positions match TRBD2. The TCR was taken from a woman in her twenties or thirties with Graves' ophthalmopathy. Sequenced: blood. This CDR3 reads CASSLAEGGRTDTQYF. The CDR3, as DNA: TGCGCCAGCAGCTTGGCGGAGGGAGGGCGCACAGATACGCAGTATTTT.